There are many counts of the clone carrying this T cell receptor (beta chain). A single record per CDR3 protein comes from TCRdb applying MiXCR to the PCR reads. This sample has 19,000 or so distinct CDR3 sequences, with under 40% found just once. These data belong to a study of tumor-infiltrating lymphocytes in oesophageal squamous cell carcinoma. Per germline, CDR1 MNHEY and CDR2 SVGEGT. V dropped 8 bases and J dropped 4 bases, with 8 bases sitting between them. The CDR3 contains 11 residues. The sequenced material came from blood. This receptor was taken from a male donor with esophageal squamous cell carcinoma. The chain combines TRBV6-2 or TRBV6-3 with TRBJ2-5; D unresolved. CDR3 protein: CASGPRETQYF. CDR3 DNA: TGTGCCAGCGGCCCCCGAGAGACCCAGTACTTC.